This T cell receptor (beta chain) came from a study of cytomegalovirus exposure and HLA in healthy donors. Study background: Drawn from HLA-typed donors, around 85 million unique TCRs were held in an early data release.

Per the germline V gene, CDR1 is LNHDA and CDR2 is SQIVND (reference sequence). The V and J ends lost 4 bases and 4 bases respectively, with 16 bases between them. The CDR3 has 15 amino acids. This clone was counted a few times. The target antigen is unknown. Whole-study results and caveats: Fewer N-insertions (relative to the approximately 670-donor mean) were reportedly seen in an Asian-associated ancestry cluster in a later analysis. Segments of the TCR beta V type were, in most cases, productive about 87% or about 30% of the time in an earlier analysis.

The PCR employed 60 Vbeta primers together with 13 Jbeta primers. Method: immunoSEQ multiplex PCR; TCRdb's copy keeps in-frame clones and lacks some. The sample has some 65,000 clones; about 72% are singletons. Sequencing was performed on PBMCs. The V call is TRBV19, the J call TRBJ1-1, with D possibly matching TRBD1 (6 bases). The source is a girl aged 5-17 years in good health and CMV-seropositive. The CDR3 protein is CASSTMTGGATEAFF. The DNA of the CDR3 is TGTGCCAGTAGTACGATGACAGGTGGGGCCACTGAAGCTTTCTTT.